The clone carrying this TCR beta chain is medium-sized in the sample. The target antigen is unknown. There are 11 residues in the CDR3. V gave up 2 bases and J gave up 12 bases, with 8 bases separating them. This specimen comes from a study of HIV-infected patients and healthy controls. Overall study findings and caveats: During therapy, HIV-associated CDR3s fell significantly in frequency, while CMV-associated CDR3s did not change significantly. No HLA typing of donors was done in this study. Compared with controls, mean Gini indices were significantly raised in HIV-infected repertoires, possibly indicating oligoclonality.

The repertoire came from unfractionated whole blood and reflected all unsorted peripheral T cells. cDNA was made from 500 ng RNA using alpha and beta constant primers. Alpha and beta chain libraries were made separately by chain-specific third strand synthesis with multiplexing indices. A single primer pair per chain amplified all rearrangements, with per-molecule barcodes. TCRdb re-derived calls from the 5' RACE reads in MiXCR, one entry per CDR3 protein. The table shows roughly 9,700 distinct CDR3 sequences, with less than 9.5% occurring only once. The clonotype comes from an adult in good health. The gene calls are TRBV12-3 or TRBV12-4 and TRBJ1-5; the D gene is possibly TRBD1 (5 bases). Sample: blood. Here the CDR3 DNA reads TGTGCCAGCAGTTTACTACAGGTCCAGCATTTT. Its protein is CASSLLQVQHF.